Presented here are 29 T cell receptor beta chains from one specimen sequenced in a study of cytomegalovirus exposure and HLA in healthy donors. PCR used 60 Vbeta primers and 13 Jbeta primers. The data were produced by immunoSEQ multiplex PCR, yet TCRdb's version contains in-frame clones alone and is incomplete. The top ten hold roughly 5.9% of the sample, which has 99,000 or so clones, around 79% seen once. The material sequenced was PBMCs. The receptors here all came from a man in his 60s in good health and CMV-seropositive.

This clone was found once. The V and J genes are TRBV4-1 and TRBJ2-3; possible D gene TRBD2, 7 bases. The CDR3 runs 16 residues. In germline, CDR1 is MGHRA, CDR2 YSYEKL. V gave up 1 base and J gave up 1 base, with 12 bases separating them. Here the CDR3 DNA reads TGCGCCAGCAGCCAAGTAGGGGGGGGTGGCACAGATACGCAGTATTTT. Amino acids: CASSQVGGGGTDTQYF.

J is TRBJ2-7 and V is TRBV7-9; maybe TRBD1 (5 bases). The CDR3 runs to 14 residues. Germline V lookup: CDR1 SEHNR, CDR2 FQNEAQ (reference sequence). With 3 bases removed from V and 4 bases from J, the gap between germline ends came to 13 bases. The CDR3: CASSFDGALYEQYF. Written as DNA, the CDR3 is TGTGCCAGCAGCTTTGATGGGGCTTTATACGAGCAGTACTTC.

The rearrangement joins TRBV7-7 to TRBJ1-2, with TRBD1 matching over 8 bases. J gave up 2 bases and V 2 bases, and 13 bases lay outside the gene matches. CDR3 length equals 18 residues. From germline, CDR1 is SSHAT and CDR2 FNYEAQ (reference sequence). CDR3 sequence: CASSLRTADRGWNYGYTF. The DNA for the CDR3 is TGTGCCAGCAGCTTACGGACCGCCGACAGGGGATGGAACTATGGCTACACCTTC. Using reference TRBV7-7 and TRBJ1-2 for the parts outside the CDR3, the full variable domain is GAGVSQSPRYKVTKRGQDVTLRCDPISSHATLYWYQQALGQGPEFLTYFNYEAQPDKSGLPSDRFSAERPEGSISTLTIQRTEQRDSAMYRCASSLRTADRGWNYGYTFGSGTRLTVV.

This clone appeared a few times. The chain links TRBV4-2 to TRBJ2-5, with a possible D match to TRBD2 (6 bases). The V gene lost 0 bases and the J gene lost 2 bases, with 13 bases spanning the gap. The CDR3 totals 16 residues. From germline, CDR1 is LGHNA and CDR2 YNFKEQ. CDR3 sequence: CASSQEVEGYQETQYF. The CDR3 DNA sequence: TGTGCCAGCAGCCAAGAAGTGGAGGGCTATCAAGAGACCCAGTACTTC.

The chain uses TRBV7-3 and TRBJ1-1, with 9 bases that match TRBD1. This CDR3 comprises 16 residues. CDR1 and CDR2 (germline): SGHTA, FQGTGA. With V trimmed by 2 bases and J by 5 bases, 9 bases remained unmatched. DNA for the CDR3: TGTGCCAGCAGCTTAGGACCGGGACAGGGCATGACTGAAGCTTTCTTT. It encodes CASSLGPGQGMTEAFF.

The V call is TRBV19, the J call TRBJ1-5; TRBD1 is a possible D gene (5 bases). The CDR3 sequence is 15 residues long. The V gene lost 0 bases and the J gene lost 2 bases, with 8 bases spanning the gap. CDR1 and CDR2 (germline): LNHDA, SQIVND (reference sequence). CDR3 sequence reads: CASSIEGLGNQPQHF. CDR3 DNA sequence: TGTGCCAGTAGTATAGAGGGGCTTGGCAATCAGCCCCAGCATTTT.

The chain uses TRBV10-2 and TRBJ1-5; D gene uncertain. The V gene's germline CDR1 is WSHSY and CDR2 SAAADI. Trimming cost V 0 bases and J 1 base, with 7 bases left between them. The CDR3 spans 15 residues. The CDR3 region is CASSESSASNQPQHF. CDR3 sequence (DNA): TGCGCCAGCAGTGAGTCTTCCGCGAGCAATCAGCCCCAGCATTTT.

The rearrangement joins TRBV6-5 to TRBJ1-1; possible D gene TRBD1, 5 bases. The CDR3 runs to 14 residues. V dropped 5 bases and J dropped 2 bases, with 12 bases sitting between them. Germline V gene lookup returns CDR1 MNHEY and CDR2 SVGAGI. The CDR3 is CASSPRTINTEAFF. The CDR3 DNA is TGTGCCAGCAGTCCCCGGACAATTAACACTGAAGCTTTCTTT.

CDR3 sequence reads: CASGQSMNTEAFF. The CDR3 bases are TGTGCCAGCGGACAGTCTATGAACACTGAAGCTTTCTTT. J is TRBJ1-1 and V is TRBV2; a possible D gene is TRBD1 (6 bases). CDR3 length: 13 amino acids. The germline CDR1 and CDR2 sequences are SNHLY and FYNNEI. The V end was cut by 8 bases, the J end by 0 bases, with 10 bases between. Based on the CDR3 plus reference TRBV2 and TRBJ1-1, the full variable domain is EPEVTQTPSHQVTQMGQEVILRCVPISNHLYFYWYRQILGQKVEFLVSFYNNEISEKSEIFDDQFSVERPDGSNFTLKIRSTKLEDSAMYFCASGQSMNTEAFFGQGTRLTVV.

J is TRBJ2-1 and V is TRBV19, with 10 positions matching TRBD2. Trimming at V came to 9 bases and at J to 6 bases, leaving 8 bases not matched to a gene. Germline CDR1 is LNHDA and CDR2 is SQIVND (reference sequence). This CDR3 has 14 residues. The CDR3 DNA follows: TGTGCCAGCGGGGGAGCGGGGGGGCTCAATGAGCAGTTCTTC. It is translated as CASGGAGGLNEQFF.

The CDR3 region has the DNA TGCAGCGTTGACTTGACCGGGACAGGGGTTGGCGAGCAGTACTTC. Amino acids: CSVDLTGTGVGEQYF. The rearrangement links TRBV29-1 to TRBJ2-7; 10 nucleotides agree with TRBD1. Trimming cost V 3 bases and J 6 bases; bases outside gene matches: 11. This CDR3 region has 15 residues. Germline-derived CDR1 and CDR2 are SQVTM and ANQGSEA.

This clone was detected only a few times. The V call is TRBV6-5, the J call TRBJ1-6; D possibly corresponds to TRBD1 (6 bases). The CDR3 runs to 16 residues. Germline lookup yields CDR1 MNHEY and CDR2 SVGAGI. V lost 0 bases and J lost 7, with 13 bases in between. DNA of the CDR3: TGTGCCAGCAGTTACTCGAGTGGTCAGGGGAATTCACCCCTCCACTTT. Its protein product is CASSYSSGQGNSPLHF.

V gene TRBV6-5 combines with J gene TRBJ1-6, with 7 bases that match TRBD1. Trimming removed 5 bases from V and 2 bases from J; junction bases left unmatched: 3. Germline V gene lookup returns CDR1 MNHEY and CDR2 SVGAGI. This CDR3 region has 15 residues. CDR3 region: CASSPQGAYNSPLHF. The CDR3 DNA sequence: TGTGCCAGCAGTCCCCAGGGGGCCTATAATTCACCCCTCCACTTT.

This clone was picked up a small number of times. V usage is TRBV30 and J usage is TRBJ1-1; possible D gene TRBD1, 6 bases. Per germline, CDR1 GTSNPN and CDR2 SVGIG (reference sequence). CDR3 length: 12 amino acids. Trimming removed 0 bases from V and 7 bases from J, with 9 bases in between. This CDR3 reads CAWSVQGFEAFF. In DNA form, the CDR3 reads TGTGCCTGGAGTGTACAGGGATTTGAAGCTTTCTTT.

This clone was detected once. This chain uses TRBV25-1 with TRBJ2-3; 8 positions match TRBD2. The CDR3 contains 14 residues. The trim removed 5 bases at V and 1 base at J, leaving 2 bases unmatched. Germline V gene lookup returns CDR1 MGHDK and CDR2 SYGVNS. The CDR3 spells CASSLRGGTDTQYF. CDR3 nucleotides: TGTGCCAGCAGTCTGCGGGGGGGCACAGATACGCAGTATTTT. Supplemented by reference TRBV25-1 and TRBJ2-3, the full variable domain reads EADIYQTPRYLVIGTGKKITLECSQTMGHDKMYWYQQDPGMELHLIHYSYGVNSTEKGDLSSESTVSRIRTEHFPLTLESARPSHTSQYLCASSLRGGTDTQYFGPGTRLTVL.

The rearrangement uses TRBV27 and TRBJ1-1, with 9 bases lining up with TRBD1. The V gene end was trimmed by 6 bases and the J gene end by 0 bases; junction bases not matched to a gene: 5. This CDR3 comprises 15 residues. CDR1 is MNHEY and CDR2 is SMNVEV in the germline V gene (reference sequence). The CDR3 DNA is TGTGCCAGCAGCGCCAGGACAGGGGTGAACACTGAAGCTTTCTTT. This translates into CASSARTGVNTEAFF.

The V and J genes are TRBV5-5 and TRBJ2-7; D remains unclear. Germline CDR1 reads SGHKS; CDR2 reads YYEKEE (reference sequence). The V and J ends lost 0 bases and 2 bases respectively, with 9 bases between them. This CDR3 contains 14 residues. The CDR3 nucleotides are TGTGCCAGCAGCTTGGGAGTAGTTACCTACGAGCAGTACTTC. This gives the protein CASSLGVVTYEQYF.

The sample holds a few counts of this clone. This chain connects TRBV30 to TRBJ1-1, with a tentative D call TRBD1 (6 bases). V dropped 4 bases and J dropped 4 bases, with 16 bases sitting between them. The germline CDR1 and CDR2 sequences are GTSNPN and SVGIG (reference sequence). CDR3 length: 14 amino acids. The CDR3 is CAWKVGGRGTEAFF. In DNA, the CDR3 is TGTGCCTGGAAGGTGGGGGGGCGGGGCACTGAAGCTTTCTTT.

CDR3 nucleotide sequence: TGTGCCAGCAGCCAAGACCTTCTACAGGGGCAGGAGACCCAGTACTTC. It specifies CASSQDLLQGQETQYF. The chain carries TRBV4-2 and TRBJ2-5; TRBD1 aligns across 7 bases. V lost 0 bases to trimming and J lost 5 bases; unmatched junction nucleotides: 9. Germline V gene data show CDR1 as LGHNA and CDR2 as YNFKEQ. CDR3 length: 16 amino acids.

J is TRBJ1-3 and V is TRBV5-1, with D possibly being TRBD1 (6 bases). Germline V gives CDR1 SGHRS, CDR2 YFSETQ. V was cut by 0 bases and J by 6 bases, with 22 bases left in between. This CDR3 has 18 amino acids. The CDR3 DNA sequence: TGCGCCAGCAGCTTGGTGGGGGTCGGGGACACCCAGGAAAACACCATATATTTT. It specifies CASSLVGVGDTQENTIYF.

As to this clone: The junction shows a germline mismatch at one end, possibly a read error. The genes are TRBV9 and TRBJ1-2; D not resolved. Germline V gene lookup returns CDR1 SGDLS and CDR2 YYNGEE. The CDR3 sequence is 14 residues long. CDR3 sequence: CASRAQLQDYGYTF. CDR3 in DNA: TGTGCCAGCAGAGCGCAACTCCAGGACTATGGCTACACTTTC.

The chain uses TRBV7-6 and TRBJ1-1, with TRBD1 matching 9 bases. V shed 5 bases, J shed 4 bases, and the junction held 2 bases outside the gene matches. Germline CDR1 is SGHVS and CDR2 is FNYEAQ. This CDR3 region has 13 residues. The CDR3 coding sequence is TGTGCCAGCAGCCGGGACAGGGCCACTGAAGCTTTCTTT. Protein product: CASSRDRATEAFF.

V gene TRBV10-1 combines with J gene TRBJ1-1; D perhaps matches TRBD1 (6 bases). The V and J ends lost 6 bases and 0 bases respectively, with 14 bases between them. CDR1 is WNHNN and CDR2 is SYGVQD in the germline V gene (reference sequence). CDR3 length equals 15 residues. The CDR3 DNA is TGCGCCAGCAGCTGGGGGCCGGGGATGAACACTGAAGCTTTCTTT. Protein: CASSWGPGMNTEAFF.

The chain combines TRBV5-1 with TRBJ2-1; 11 positions match TRBD2. Germline CDR1 is SGHRS and CDR2 is YFSETQ. The trim removed 3 bases at V and 10 bases at J, leaving 9 bases unmatched. This CDR3 is built from 15 residues. This CDR3 reads CASSSRGSGGAEQFF. The CDR3 DNA reads as TGCGCCAGCAGCTCCCGTGGTAGCGGGGGGGCGGAGCAGTTCTTC. The full variable domain, in which reference TRBV5-1 and TRBJ2-1 provide the parts outside the CDR3, is KAGVTQTPRYLIKTRGQQVTLSCSPISGHRSVSWYQQTPGQGLQFLFEYFSETQRNKGNFPGRFSGRQFSNSRSEMNVSTLELGDSALYLCASSSRGSGGAEQFFGPGTRLTVL.

The table lists this clone with a few counts. The gene calls are TRBV11-3 and TRBJ2-1; D perhaps matches TRBD1 (6 bases). Germline V gives CDR1 SGHNT, CDR2 YENEEA. Trimming shortened V by 1 base and J by 5 bases, and 15 bases separated the two germline ends. The CDR3 is made up of 16 amino acids. CDR3 protein: CASSLAQGWGNNEQFF. CDR3 nucleotides: TGTGCCAGCAGCTTAGCACAGGGATGGGGGAACAATGAGCAGTTCTTC.

This clone has more than one count but fewer than ten. This sequence joins TRBV10-2 and TRBJ2-7; D remains ambiguous. Trimming removed 4 bases from V and 3 bases from J, with 4 bases in between. Germline-derived CDR1 and CDR2 are WSHSY and SAAADI. This CDR3 contains 11 residues. CDR3 in amino acids: CASSANYEQYF. The CDR3 coding sequence is TGCGCCAGCAGTGCCAACTACGAGCAGTACTTC.

This clone was detected only a few times. This sample also contains other DNA sequences that code for the same CDR3. The chain joins TRBV10-3 to TRBJ2-3; D uncertain. CDR3 length equals 14 residues. V was shortened by 2 bases and J by 2 bases, with 8 bases between the two germline ends. Germline CDR1 is ENHRY and CDR2 is SYGVKD. The CDR3 here is CAISEDSVTDTQYF. Written as DNA, the CDR3 is TGTGCCATCAGTGAGGACTCAGTCACAGATACGCAGTATTTT.

This chain uses TRBV10-3 with TRBJ2-7; TRBD1 matches 11 bases. The CDR3 has 14 amino acids. Looked up from germline, CDR1 is ENHRY and CDR2 is SYGVKD. Germline trimming cut 8 bases from V and 5 bases from J; bases unmatched to any gene: 8. The CDR3 spells CAIGPGQGANEQYF. Written as DNA, the CDR3 is TGTGCCATCGGCCCCGGACAGGGGGCAAACGAGCAGTACTTC.

The chain combines TRBV6-6 with TRBJ2-5; the D gene is possibly TRBD1 (6 bases). The CDR3 length is 15 residues. Germline CDR1 MNHNY, CDR2 SVGAGI (reference sequence). Trimming pared 0 bases from V and 1 base from J, leaving 9 bases between. The CDR3 DNA reads as TGTGCCAGCAGTTACTCAAGGACAGTCCAAGAGACCCAGTACTTC. Translated: CASSYSRTVQETQYF.